This TCR beta chain stems from a study of T cell changes during pregnancy in multiple sclerosis (dated 2019 in TCRdb). Background on the whole study: In women with multiple sclerosis, the researchers looked at how the T cell repertoire shifted as pregnancy progressed.

The library was generated by the immunoSEQ multiplex PCR assay. The immuneACCESS repertoire file appears here via TCRdb, limited to in-frame rearrangements. These files lack a portion of the clones; in checked studies, under half of the deficit traces to unresolved V genes, and the cause of the others is not known. The sample data list 40,000 to 50,000 clones, and around 94% of these were observed just once. The ten biggest clones cover roughly 0.5% of the sample. As concerns this clone: Its antigen remains undetermined. Base-call qualities are not available, and no considerably larger clone is one nucleotide away.

The CDR3 goes from the cysteine to the phenylalanine over 13 residues. The entry retains the CDR3 DNA only, 39 bases that are in frame from base 1. V and J are truncated by 6 bases and 2 bases respectively, leaving an intervening sequence of 12 bases. CDR1 and CDR2 (SGDLS, YYNGEE) derive from the germline V gene. The source of this sequence is a female donor with multiple sclerosis, enrolled in a pregnancy study. This sequence uses TRBV9 and TRBJ2-7, with no reliable assignment of the D segment. The source material was CD4+ T cells from peripheral blood mononuclear cells, sampled in the first trimester of pregnancy. The nucleotide sequence reads TGTGCCAGCAACCCCATGGGCGCCTACGAGCAGTACTTC. Translated, it reads CASNPMGAYEQYF.